Reported below is one T cell receptor beta chain. This sample stems from a study of PD-1 blockade in classical Hodgkin lymphoma. In germline, CDR1 is SGHKS, CDR2 YYEKEE (reference sequence). The V end lost 0 bases, the J end lost 8 bases, and 9 bases lay between the germline ends. The CDR3 has 13 residues. Every single patient, without exception, relapsed after autologous stem cell transplantation, and brentuximab vedotin exposure varied. The method was immunoSEQ multiplex PCR; TCRdb's version includes in-frame clones alone and lacks a portion of them. The repertoire includes around 40,000 clones, around four fifths of them detected once, and around 15% sits in the top ten.

The source is a human donor with classical Hodgkin lymphoma. The rearrangement uses TRBV5-5 and TRBJ1-5, with unresolved D. The sample was peripheral blood mononuclear cells (PBMCs), taken at baseline. The DNA of the CDR3 is TGTGCCAGCAGCTTGGGCAGCCTCGAGCCCCAGCATTTT. Its translation is CASSLGSLEPQHF.